This T cell receptor (beta chain) comes out of a study of T-cell reconstitution after alpha-beta-depleted transplantation in children. The germline V and J ends were trimmed by 0 bases and 6 bases, with 13 bases remaining between them. The germline V gene encodes CDR1 SGHRS and CDR2 YFSETQ. The CDR3 has 15 amino acids. A library of TCRbeta sequences, prepared with unique molecular identifiers, was generated. TCRdb re-derived calls from the PCR reads in MiXCR, one entry per CDR3 protein. This sample has about 640,000 distinct CDR3 sequences, with around 17% found just once. This chain links TRBV5-1 with TRBJ2-1; D is uncertain. The sequencing used PBMCs from the stem cell graft donor, collected from the stem cell graft. The source of this sequence is a human donor who donated a stem cell graft to a child with acute myeloid leukemia. This CDR3 reads CASSLEAARLNEQFF. CDR3 nucleotides: TGCGCCAGCAGCTTGGAGGCCGCGCGACTCAATGAGCAGTTCTTC.